This is a list of T cell receptor beta chains from one sample in a study of T-cell reconstitution after alpha-beta-depleted transplantation in children. Each CDR3 protein gets one entry after TCRdb re-called the PCR reads with MiXCR. The sample yields about 120,000 distinct CDR3 sequences, around a tenth seen once. Here the sequenced sample was PBMCs, taken before TCRalphabeta/CD19-depleted stem cell transplant. The receptors shown here come from a boy between 2 and 15 years old with acute lymphoblastic leukemia, due to receive a stem cell transplant. CDR3s include the opening cysteine and the closing phenylalanine or tryptophan. Each record gives: clone size, V gene, D gene, J gene, CDR3 protein, CDR3 DNA. The D gene is left open where the match is weak. Clone size, where shown, is once, few, many, or a class for clones that have expanded.

few	TRBV5-1	.	TRBJ1-5	CASSLGGLGQPQHF	TGCGCCAGCAGCTTGGGTGGGTTAGGGCAGCCCCAGCATTTT
.	TRBV5-1	TRBD2	TRBJ2-1	CASSGTRVHEQFF	TGCGCCAGCAGCGGGACTAGAGTCCATGAGCAGTTCTTC
few	TRBV28	.	TRBJ2-2	CASRDPGTYYTGELFF	TGTGCCAGCAGGGACCCCGGGACTTACTACACCGGGGAGCTGTTTTTT
.	TRBV28	TRBD2	TRBJ2-7	CASSFGGLVVDEQYF	TGTGCCAGCAGTTTTGGGGGACTAGTAGTAGACGAGCAGTACTTC
many	TRBV7-2	.	TRBJ2-7	CASSLGTAYYEQYF	TGTGCCAGCAGCTTAGGGACGGCGTACTACGAGCAGTACTTC
.	TRBV20-1	.	TRBJ2-7	CSASQWSPTYEQYF	TGCAGTGCTAGCCAGTGGTCTCCGACCTACGAGCAGTACTTC
many	TRBV5-1	TRBD2	TRBJ2-3	CASGRAGGPDTQYF	TGCGCCAGCGGGAGGGCGGGAGGTCCAGATACGCAGTATTTT
.	TRBV11-2	TRBD2	TRBJ2-1	CASSFRLAGEYGRNEQFF	TGTGCCAGCAGCTTTCGACTAGCGGGAGAGTATGGTCGCAATGAGCAGTTCTTC
.	TRBV3-1	.	TRBJ1-1	CASSQDFPRGMNTEAFF	TGTGCCAGCAGCCAAGATTTCCCTCGTGGGATGAACACTGAAGCTTTCTTT
many	TRBV5-1	.	TRBJ2-5	CASSLARQETQYF	TGCGCCAGCAGCTTGGCTAGACAAGAGACCCAGTACTTC
many	TRBV12-3/TRBV12-4	.	TRBJ1-5	CASSGGRRNQPQHF	TGTGCCAGCAGCGGGGGACGGAGGAATCAGCCCCAGCATTTT
few	TRBV6-5	TRBD2	TRBJ2-3	CASSYSYAREGSDTQYF	TGTGCCAGCAGTTACTCTTATGCGCGGGAGGGGTCGGATACGCAGTATTTT
few	TRBV7-9	.	TRBJ2-7	CASSPTVTTYEQYF	TGTGCCAGCAGCCCCACAGTCACTACCTACGAGCAGTACTTC
few	TRBV5-6	TRBD2	TRBJ2-1	CASSLYSGSSYNEQFF	TGTGCCAGCAGCCTGTATAGCGGGAGTTCCTACAATGAGCAGTTCTTC
many	TRBV12-3/TRBV12-4	.	TRBJ1-1	CASSSGRNTEAFF	TGTGCCAGCAGTTCCGGCAGGAACACTGAAGCTTTCTTT
few	TRBV9	.	TRBJ2-2	CASSVGEELFF	TGTGCCAGCAGCGTAGGAGAGGAGCTGTTTTTT
many	TRBV29-1	.	TRBJ2-2	CSVYGWNTGELFF	TGCAGCGTTTACGGGTGGAACACCGGGGAGCTGTTTTTT
few	TRBV29-1	.	TRBJ1-2	CSVPLRGGYTF	TGCAGCGTTCCATTGAGGGGCGGCTACACCTTC
few	TRBV5-1	.	TRBJ2-7	CASSMTRGPYEQYF	TGCGCCAGCAGCATGACCCGGGGCCCCTACGAGCAGTACTTC
few	TRBV5-4	.	TRBJ2-3	CASSVEGANTDTQYF	TGTGCCAGCAGCGTGGAGGGGGCTAACACAGATACGCAGTATTTT
few	TRBV12-3/TRBV12-4	.	TRBJ2-3	CASSLRVSTDTQYF	TGTGCCAGCAGTTTACGGGTTAGCACCGATACGCAGTATTTT
many	TRBV7-8	.	TRBJ2-7	CASSLRAEQYF	TGTGCCAGCAGCTTACGGGCCGAGCAGTACTTC
few	TRBV2	.	TRBJ1-1	CASSDQGMNTEAFF	TGTGCCAGCAGTGACCAGGGAATGAACACTGAAGCTTTCTTT
many	TRBV20-1	.	TRBJ1-1	CSARARLGVNTEAFF	TGCAGTGCTAGAGCACGTCTTGGGGTGAACACTGAAGCTTTCTTT
.	TRBV11-2	TRBD2	TRBJ2-7	CASSSILAGASYEQYF	TGTGCCAGCAGCTCCATCCTAGCGGGAGCATCGTACGAGCAGTACTTC
few	TRBV2	.	TRBJ1-5	CASRALSNQPQHF	TGTGCCAGTCGGGCCCTTAGCAATCAGCCCCAGCATTTT
.	TRBV6-1	.	TRBJ2-7	CASSGVGYGSSYEQYF	TGTGCCAGCAGTGGGGTTGGCTATGGCAGCTCCTACGAGCAGTACTTC
many	TRBV27	TRBD2	TRBJ2-4	CASSPRTSKNIQYF	TGTGCCAGCAGTCCCCGGACTAGCAAAAACATTCAGTACTTC
many	TRBV20-1	.	TRBJ2-7	CSARWGRTYEQYF	TGCAGTGCCCGCTGGGGACGGACCTACGAGCAGTACTTC
few	TRBV9	.	TRBJ2-3	CASSGGPGGDTQYF	TGTGCCAGCAGCGGGGGCCCCGGGGGAGATACGCAGTATTTT
.	TRBV11-2	.	TRBJ2-1	CASSRTSGISFEYNEQFF	TGTGCCAGCAGCCGAACTTCAGGGATATCGTTCGAATACAATGAGCAGTTCTTC
many	TRBV12-3/TRBV12-4	.	TRBJ2-1	CASSFHQVSGNEQFF	TGTGCCAGCAGTTTCCACCAGGTTAGCGGAAATGAGCAGTTCTTC
few	TRBV7-2	TRBD2	TRBJ2-2	CASSSQGLAGRTGELFF	TGTGCCAGCAGCTCCCAGGGACTAGCGGGTCGTACCGGGGAGCTGTTTTTT
.	TRBV11-2	.	TRBJ2-7	CASSSDRRAYEQYF	TGTGCCAGCAGCTCGGACAGACGAGCCTACGAGCAGTACTTC
many	TRBV12-5	.	TRBJ2-7	CASGPGGGVQYF	TGTGCTAGTGGTCCCGGAGGGGGGGTGCAGTACTTC
.	TRBV20-1	.	TRBJ2-1	CSARVPKQGSDEQFF	TGCAGTGCTAGAGTCCCCAAACAGGGATCCGATGAGCAGTTCTTC
many	TRBV7-8	.	TRBJ2-7	CASSRLVGQGEYEQYF	TGTGCCAGCAGCCGACTAGTGGGGCAGGGGGAATACGAGCAGTACTTC
many	TRBV29-1	TRBD1	TRBJ1-1	CSVDQGANTEAFF	TGCAGCGTTGATCAGGGGGCCAACACTGAAGCTTTCTTT
many	TRBV3-1	TRBD1	TRBJ1-5	CASSQGGDRDNQPQHF	TGTGCCAGCAGCCAAGGAGGAGACAGGGATAATCAGCCCCAGCATTTT
few	TRBV6-5	TRBD1	TRBJ2-7	CASRSLGTGGYEQYF	TGTGCCAGCAGGTCCCTCGGGACAGGGGGCTACGAGCAGTACTTC
.	TRBV12-3/TRBV12-4	.	TRBJ2-7	CASSPGTHSYEQYF	TGTGCCAGCAGTCCCGGGACCCACTCCTACGAGCAGTACTTC
many	TRBV7-3	.	TRBJ2-3	CASSLSSTDTQYF	TGTGCCAGCAGCTTGTCTAGCACAGATACGCAGTATTTT
many	TRBV5-6	.	TRBJ2-1	CASSRLRDEQFF	TGTGCCAGCTCCCGGTTGAGGGATGAGCAGTTCTTC
many	TRBV6-5	.	TRBJ1-1	CASSYSGRNTEAFF	TGTGCCAGCAGTTACTCCGGAAGGAACACTGAAGCTTTCTTT
few	TRBV29-1	.	TRBJ1-5	CSVEVGQGMGQPQHF	TGCAGCGTTGAAGTAGGGCAGGGGATGGGTCAGCCCCAGCATTTT
many	TRBV20-1	TRBD1	TRBJ1-2	CSARGGAVNYGYTF	TGCAGTGCCCGAGGGGGCGCGGTGAACTATGGCTACACCTTC
.	TRBV29-1	TRBD2	TRBJ2-3	CSVALAGGPDTQYF	TGCAGCGTTGCCTTAGCGGGAGGGCCAGATACGCAGTATTTT
many	TRBV7-3	.	TRBJ2-3	CASSLQGSDTQYF	TGTGCCAGCAGCTTACAGGGTTCCGATACGCAGTATTTT
few	TRBV20-1	TRBD2	TRBJ2-5	CSARDGLAGRETQYF	TGCAGTGCTAGAGACGGGCTAGCGGGACGGGAGACCCAGTACTTC
many	TRBV4-2	TRBD2	TRBJ2-3	CASSQEKAGGSADTQYF	TGTGCCAGCAGCCAAGAAAAAGCGGGAGGGAGTGCAGATACGCAGTATTTT
.	TRBV27	TRBD1	TRBJ2-7	CATPDRGGDRVTYEQYF	TGTGCCACCCCGGATCGAGGGGGGGACAGGGTGACCTACGAGCAGTACTTC
.	TRBV5-1	TRBD1	TRBJ2-7	CASSTDRGGEQYF	TGCGCCAGCAGCACGGACAGGGGCGGCGAGCAGTACTTC
many	TRBV5-6	TRBD1	TRBJ2-2	CASSLGDRDTGELFF	TGTGCCAGCAGCTTGGGGGACAGGGACACCGGGGAGCTGTTTTTT
few	TRBV7-6	.	TRBJ2-3	CASSLGLPYTDTQYF	TGTGCCAGCAGCTTAGGGCTTCCCTACACAGATACGCAGTATTTT